The clone carrying this T cell receptor beta chain was seen more than once but under ten times. Its specificity is not known. This specimen belongs to a study of early T cells in non-severe SARS-CoV-2 infection. As for the study in general: Unsorted whole-blood RNA was sequenced in bulk, leaving chains unpaired.

V was clipped by 3 bases and J by 1 base, with 10 bases between them. CDR1 DFQATT and CDR2 SNEGSKA come from the germline V gene (reference sequence). There are 14 residues in the CDR3. Findings and caveats of the study: Private and CD4 specificities were missed by VDJdb matching, which favored anti-spike CD8 responses.

Individually, cDNA molecules had unique molecular identifiers attached to them. Using its own MiXCR run on the 5' RACE reads, TCRdb lists one record per CDR3 protein. The data hold over 70,000 distinct CDR3 sequences, with approximately 15% observed a single time. This sequence was found in an adult who was a healthcare worker with PCR-confirmed SARS-CoV-2 infection or an uninfected control (not recorded which). The material sequenced was whole blood. The chain has TRBV20-1 and TRBJ2-1, with D uncertain. The CDR3 loop is CSASREASYNEQFF. The CDR3, as DNA: TGCAGTGCTAGCCGCGAGGCATCCTACAATGAGCAGTTCTTC.